Presented here are 25 T cell receptor beta chains from one specimen sequenced in a study of T-cell reconstitution after alpha-beta-depleted transplantation in children. Unique molecular identifiers were used to barcode this TCRbeta library. MiXCR was run by TCRdb on the PCR reads, yielding one entry per CDR3 protein. The sample lists approximately 590,000 distinct CDR3 sequences, roughly a tenth occurring once. The sequencing here drew on PBMCs from the stem cell graft donor, taken from the stem cell graft. The source of these receptors is a human donor who donated a stem cell graft to a child with acute myeloid leukemia.

This chain connects TRBV29-1 to TRBJ2-7, with no clear D. Germline V gene sequence: CDR1 SQVTM, CDR2 ANQGSEA. Trimming left V 7 bases short and J 0 bases short, with 7 bases between. CDR3 length equals 11 residues. CDR3 nucleotide sequence: TGCAGCGCCGAAAGCTCCTACGAGCAGTACTTC. It encodes CSAESSYEQYF.

The sample holds a few counts of this clonotype. The chain joins TRBV5-1 to TRBJ2-3, with TRBD2 matching 7 bases. The germline V gene encodes CDR1 SGHRS and CDR2 YFSETQ. J gave up 2 bases and V 0 bases, and 12 bases lay outside the gene matches. The CDR3 is 18 amino acids. In nucleotides, the CDR3 is TGCGCCAGCAGCTTGGACCGCGGGAGATTGGGGTACACAGATACGCAGTATTTT. Translation gives CASSLDRGRLGYTDTQYF.

V and J are TRBV5-1 and TRBJ2-1; D perhaps matches TRBD1 (6 bases). V was shortened by 2 bases and J by 6 bases, with 18 bases between the two germline ends. The length of the CDR3 is 16 residues. Germline-derived CDR1 and CDR2 are SGHRS and YFSETQ. The CDR3 DNA sequence: TGCGCCAGCAGCTTACTACAGGGTTTGGGGTTCAATGAGCAGTTCTTC. It encodes CASSLLQGLGFNEQFF.

This clonotype was counted only a few times. The chain uses TRBV5-6 and TRBJ2-1; TRBD1 is a possible D gene (5 bases). This CDR3 spans 15 amino acids. The germline gives CDR1 SGHDT, CDR2 YYEEEE. V lost 3 bases and J lost 4, with 14 bases in between. The CDR3 DNA reads as TGTGCCAGCAGCTCAGACAGTTCGTTTTACAATGAGCAGTTCTTC. Its translation is CASSSDSSFYNEQFF.

In its sample, this clonotype was seen many times. This chain links TRBV18 with TRBJ2-7; D assignment may be TRBD1 or TRBD2 (5 bases each). CDR3 length equals 13 residues. Germline V lookup: CDR1 KGHSH, CDR2 LQKENI. V lost 3 bases, J lost 11 bases, and 17 bases lay in between. Here the CDR3 reads CASSPEQGTVEYF. CDR3 DNA sequence: TGTGCCAGCTCACCGGAGCAAGGGACCGTAGAGTACTTC.

In this sample, this clonotype turned up a few times. Written as DNA, the CDR3 is TGCAGTGCTAGATCATCCGGGGGACAGAAGAACACTGAAGCTTTCTTT. Protein product: CSARSSGGQKNTEAFF. The chain is built from TRBV20-1 and TRBJ1-1; 7 bases match TRBD1. The CDR3 consists of 16 residues. V shed 2 bases, J shed 1 base, and the junction held 10 bases outside the gene matches. CDR1 DFQATT and CDR2 SNEGSKA come from the germline V gene (reference sequence).

This clonotype was found a few times. The chain combines TRBV24-1 with TRBJ2-5; tentative D call: TRBD2 (6 bases). This CDR3 is 15 amino acids long. V was shortened by 4 bases and J by 1 base, with 12 bases between the two germline ends. Germline V gene lookup returns CDR1 KGHDR and CDR2 SFDVKD. The CDR3 DNA is TGTGCCACCAGTGACCCCCAAGCGGGCCAAGAGACCCAGTACTTC. Translation gives CATSDPQAGQETQYF.

This clonotype occurred a few times. The chain has TRBV2 and TRBJ2-7; TRBD2 is a possible D gene (5 bases). This CDR3 is 13 amino acids long. Germline assignment: CDR1 SNHLY and CDR2 FYNNEI. V was trimmed by 2 bases and J by 3 bases, leaving 8 bases between them. The CDR3 protein is CASSELEDYEQYF. The DNA of the CDR3 is TGTGCCAGCAGTGAATTGGAGGACTACGAGCAGTACTTC. Looking up the rest from reference TRBV2 and TRBJ2-7 gives the full variable domain: EPEVTQTPSHQVTQMGQEVILRCVPISNHLYFYWYRQILGQKVEFLVSFYNNEISEKSEIFDDQFSVERPDGSNFTLKIRSTKLEDSAMYFCASSELEDYEQYFGPGTRLTVT.

This clonotype was seen repeatedly, ten times or more. The chain links TRBV11-3 to TRBJ2-1, with 10 bases lining up with TRBD2. This CDR3 has 15 residues. Per the germline V gene, CDR1 is SGHNT and CDR2 is YENEEA. V shed 1 base and J 6 bases; nucleotides not matched to a gene: 3. In nucleotides, the CDR3 is TGTGCCAGCAGCTTAGGAGCGGGAGGGATCAATGAGCAGTTCTTC. Translated, it gives CASSLGAGGINEQFF. Full variable domain (rest looked up from reference TRBV11-3 and TRBJ2-1): EAGVVQSPRYKIIEKKQPVAFWCNPISGHNTLYWYLQNLGQGPELLIRYENEEAVDDSQLPKDRFSAERLKGVDSTLKIQPAELGDSAVYLCASSLGAGGINEQFFGPGTRLTVL.

In this sample, this clonotype turned up many times. The V call is TRBV12-3 or TRBV12-4, the J call TRBJ2-3; 16 bases are shared with TRBD2. Trimming cost V 5 bases and J 1 base; bases outside gene matches: 6. The CDR3 runs to 18 residues. For the CDR3, the DNA is TGTGCCAGCAGTCCGGGACTAGCGGGAGGGCCTGGCACAGATACGCAGTATTTT. This encodes CASSPGLAGGPGTDTQYF.

This clonotype was seen many times. This chain links TRBV6-1 with TRBJ2-5, with 14 bases fitting TRBD2. In germline, CDR1 is MNHNS, CDR2 SASEGT. The CDR3 loop spans 18 amino acids. Trimming took 10 bases from V and 0 from J; bases not matched to a gene: 13. The DNA of the CDR3 is TGTGCCACCCTCCTCGGACTAGCGGGAGGAAGGTACCAAGAGACCCAGTACTTC. Encoded protein: CATLLGLAGGRYQETQYF.

This clonotype was seen a handful of times. The chain has TRBV20-1 and TRBJ2-1; 8 bases line up with TRBD2. Germline CDR1 and CDR2: DFQATT and SNEGSKA (reference sequence). The CDR3 length is 16 residues. Trimming at V came to 1 base and at J to 1 base, leaving 6 bases not matched to a gene. CDR3 coding DNA: TGCAGTGCTAGAGGGGCGGGAGGTCATTCCTACAATGAGCAGTTCTTC. This codes for CSARGAGGHSYNEQFF.

This clonotype has ten or more counts. The V call is TRBV15, the J call TRBJ2-1; 12 bases are shared with TRBD1. V dropped 4 bases and J dropped 10; count of bases not matched to a gene: 11. CDR1 and CDR2 from the germline V gene are LNHNV and YYDKDF (reference sequence). The CDR3 extends over 16 amino acids. CDR3 sequence reads: CATSTERGQGAQEQFF. CDR3 nucleotide sequence: TGTGCCACCAGCACCGAACGGGGACAGGGGGCACAGGAGCAGTTCTTC.

This clonotype occurred a few times. The chain combines TRBV6-5 with TRBJ2-5; 8 positions match TRBD2. The trim removed 3 bases at V and 4 bases at J, leaving 7 bases unmatched. The germline V gene encodes CDR1 MNHEY and CDR2 SVGAGI. The CDR3 covers 15 residues. CDR3 sequence (DNA): TGTGCCAGCAGTTATAGCGGGGAGGTTGGAGAGACCCAGTACTTC. Encoded protein: CASSYSGEVGETQYF.

The chain uses TRBV25-1 and TRBJ1-5; tentative D call: TRBD1 (6 bases). The V end was cut by 4 bases, the J end by 13 bases, with 20 bases between. The CDR3 contains 14 residues. Germline CDR1 and CDR2: MGHDK and SYGVNS. DNA of the CDR3: TGTGCCAGCAGTGGGACAGCCCCTCGGAGTGCTCAGCATTTT. This translates into CASSGTAPRSAQHF.

This clonotype occurred a few times. The chain employs TRBV9 and TRBJ1-2; the match to TRBD1 covers 8 bases. The germline V gene has CDR1 SGDLS and CDR2 YYNGEE. The CDR3 totals 16 residues. V shed 4 bases and J 4 bases; nucleotides not matched to a gene: 12. Written as DNA, the CDR3 is TGTGCCAGCAGCCGGACAGGGTCGGAAGGGGGCTATGGCTACACCTTC. It specifies CASSRTGSEGGYGYTF. Looking up the rest from reference TRBV9 and TRBJ1-2 gives the full variable domain: DSGVTQTPKHLITATGQRVTLRCSPRSGDLSVYWYQQSLDQGLQFLIQYYNGEERAKGNILERFSAQQFPDLHSELNLSSLELGDSALYFCASSRTGSEGGYGYTFGSGTRLTVV.

The CDR3 here is CSGAAELTDTQYF. The CDR3 DNA reads as TGCAGTGGGGCCGCTGAGCTAACAGATACGCAGTATTTT. The V call is TRBV20-1, the J call TRBJ2-3; D gene unclear. The CDR3 runs 13 residues. Trimming shortened V by 7 bases and J by 3 bases, and 14 bases separated the two germline ends. CDR1 and CDR2 (germline): DFQATT, SNEGSKA (reference sequence).

The chain carries TRBV28 and TRBJ2-7; tentative D call: TRBD2 (5 bases). The germline V gene has CDR1 MDHEN and CDR2 SYDVKM. Trimming took off 2 bases at V and 3 bases at J, with 11 bases between the two ends. This CDR3 comprises 14 residues. CDR3 bases: TGTGCCAGCAGTTTACACGACCGGGACTACGAGCAGTACTTC. Protein: CASSLHDRDYEQYF.

The sample holds many counts of this clonotype. The genes are TRBV29-1 and TRBJ2-1; 8 nucleotides agree with TRBD2. Germline-derived CDR1 and CDR2 are SQVTM and ANQGSEA. This CDR3 contains 15 residues. Losses at the gene ends were 5 bases for V and 10 bases for J; bases not matched to a gene: 16. The CDR3 DNA reads as TGCAGCGTTAGTCCTCCCGGGACTAGTTTTCTAGAGCAGTTCTTC. This sequence encodes CSVSPPGTSFLEQFF.

This clonotype has more than one count but fewer than ten. J is TRBJ1-6 and V is TRBV6-5; possible D gene TRBD1, 5 bases. This CDR3 has 17 residues. Germline CDR1 MNHEY, CDR2 SVGAGI. V was shortened by 1 base and J by 0 bases, with 10 bases between the two germline ends. The CDR3 reads CASSYFPGGSYNSPLHF. The CDR3 DNA follows: TGTGCCAGCAGTTACTTCCCCGGGGGCTCCTATAATTCACCCCTCCACTTT.

On this clonotype itself: One end of the junction does not line up with germline, which may come from a read error. CDR3 nucleotides: TGTGCCAGCAGCCCCCGACAGGGGCCCGCTTTT. Residues: CASSPRQGPAF. The V gene is TRBV7-3, the J gene TRBJ1-5; TRBD1 matches at 8 bases. The CDR3 loop spans 11 amino acids. CDR1 SGHTA and CDR2 FQGTGA come from the germline V gene.

This clonotype was detected only a few times. The V and J genes are TRBV7-9 and TRBJ1-2; possibly TRBD1 for D (6 bases). Germline CDR1 SEHNR, CDR2 FQNEAQ (reference sequence). V lost 4 bases and J lost 2, with 14 bases in between. This CDR3 contains 15 residues. The CDR3 loop reads CASSYGQLSNYGYTF. The CDR3, as DNA: TGTGCCAGCAGCTACGGACAGTTGTCAAACTATGGCTACACCTTC.

The gene calls are TRBV15 and TRBJ1-1, with D unresolved. Germline V gives CDR1 LNHNV, CDR2 YYDKDF (reference sequence). CDR3 length equals 14 residues. V lost 1 base and J 1 base, leaving 7 bases between the germline ends. The CDR3: CATSRAAKNTEAFF. For the CDR3, the DNA is TGTGCCACCAGCAGAGCGGCGAAGAACACTGAAGCTTTCTTT.

This clonotype was detected only a few times. This chain's CDR3 is CATDGSGRQEDTQYF. Written as DNA, the CDR3 is TGTGCCACCGACGGCAGCGGGAGGCAGGAGGATACGCAGTATTTT. The chain links TRBV10-3 to TRBJ2-3, with 9 bases identical to TRBD2. The ends lost 10 bases at V and 6 bases at J; junction bases unmatched: 14. Germline loops: CDR1 ENHRY, CDR2 SYGVKD. CDR3 length: 15 amino acids.

There are a few counts of this clonotype. The genes are TRBV30 and TRBJ2-2; D remains ambiguous. Germline lookup yields CDR1 GTSNPN and CDR2 SVGIG (reference sequence). The CDR3 loop spans 13 amino acids. V was clipped by 2 bases and J by 2 bases, with 6 bases between them. The CDR3 here is CAWSSGNTGELFF. The CDR3 DNA follows: TGTGCCTGGAGTTCCGGAAACACCGGGGAGCTGTTTTTT.